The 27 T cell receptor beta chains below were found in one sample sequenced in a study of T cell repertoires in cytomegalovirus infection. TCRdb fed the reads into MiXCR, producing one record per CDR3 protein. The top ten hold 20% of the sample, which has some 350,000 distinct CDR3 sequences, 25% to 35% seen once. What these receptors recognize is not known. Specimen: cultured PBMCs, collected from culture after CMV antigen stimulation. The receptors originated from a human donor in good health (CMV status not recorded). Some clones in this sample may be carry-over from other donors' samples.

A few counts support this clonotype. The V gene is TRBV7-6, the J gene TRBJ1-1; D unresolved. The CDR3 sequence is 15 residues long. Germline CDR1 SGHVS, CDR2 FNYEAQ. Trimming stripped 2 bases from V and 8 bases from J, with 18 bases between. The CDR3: CASSLRSWGVEEAFF. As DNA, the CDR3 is TGTGCCAGCAGCTTAAGGTCGTGGGGAGTAGAGGAAGCTTTCTTT.

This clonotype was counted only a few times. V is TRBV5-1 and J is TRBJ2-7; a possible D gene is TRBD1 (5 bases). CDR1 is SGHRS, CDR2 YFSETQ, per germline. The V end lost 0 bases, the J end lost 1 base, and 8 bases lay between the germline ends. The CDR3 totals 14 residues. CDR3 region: CASSLEDISYEQYF. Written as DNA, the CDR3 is TGCGCCAGCAGCTTGGAGGACATTTCCTACGAGCAGTACTTC.

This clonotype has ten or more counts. The CDR3 DNA is TGTGCCAGCAGTTCTTTAGCGGGAGGGCTATACGAGCAGTACTTC. Translation: CASSSLAGGLYEQYF. The chain employs TRBV28 and TRBJ2-7, with 11 bases lining up with TRBD2. The germline V gene has CDR1 MDHEN and CDR2 SYDVKM. The CDR3 is 15 residues long. V trimming: 4 bases; J trimming: 4 bases; junction bases outside the gene matches: 6. The full variable domain, rest sourced from reference TRBV28 and TRBJ2-7, is DVKVTQSSRYLVKRTGEKVFLECVQDMDHENMFWYRQDPGLGLRLIYFSYDVKMKEKGDIPEGYSVSREKKERFSLILESASTNQTSMYLCASSSLAGGLYEQYFGPGTRLTVT.

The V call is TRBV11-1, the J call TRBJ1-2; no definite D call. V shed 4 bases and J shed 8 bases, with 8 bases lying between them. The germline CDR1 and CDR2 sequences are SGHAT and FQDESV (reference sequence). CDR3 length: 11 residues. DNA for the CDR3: TGTGCCAGCAGCTCGCAGACGGGCTACACCTTC. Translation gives CASSSQTGYTF.

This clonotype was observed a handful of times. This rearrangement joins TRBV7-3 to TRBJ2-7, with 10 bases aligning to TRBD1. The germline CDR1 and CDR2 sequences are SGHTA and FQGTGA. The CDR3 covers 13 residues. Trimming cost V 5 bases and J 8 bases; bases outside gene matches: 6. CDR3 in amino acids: CASSPGQGYQQYF. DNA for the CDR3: TGTGCCAGCAGCCCGGGACAGGGGTACCAGCAGTACTTC.

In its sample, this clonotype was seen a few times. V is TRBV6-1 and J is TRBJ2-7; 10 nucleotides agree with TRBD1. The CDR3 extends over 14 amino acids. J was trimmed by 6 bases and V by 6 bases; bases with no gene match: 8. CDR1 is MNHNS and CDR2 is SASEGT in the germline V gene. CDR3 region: CASSSGQGSLEQYF. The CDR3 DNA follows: TGTGCCAGCAGCTCGGGACAGGGGTCCCTCGAGCAGTACTTC.

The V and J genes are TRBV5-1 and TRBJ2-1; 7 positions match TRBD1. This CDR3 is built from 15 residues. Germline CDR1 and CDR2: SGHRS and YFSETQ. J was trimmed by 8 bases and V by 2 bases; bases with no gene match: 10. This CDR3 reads CASSLTRQGTDEQFF. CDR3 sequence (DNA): TGCGCCAGCAGCTTAACCCGGCAGGGGACAGATGAGCAGTTCTTC.

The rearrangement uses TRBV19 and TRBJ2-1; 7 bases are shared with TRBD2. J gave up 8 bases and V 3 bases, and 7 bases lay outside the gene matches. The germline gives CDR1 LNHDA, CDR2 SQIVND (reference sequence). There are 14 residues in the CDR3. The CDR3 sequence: CASSILASGDEQFF. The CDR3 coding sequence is TGTGCCAGTAGTATTTTGGCTAGCGGCGATGAGCAGTTCTTC.

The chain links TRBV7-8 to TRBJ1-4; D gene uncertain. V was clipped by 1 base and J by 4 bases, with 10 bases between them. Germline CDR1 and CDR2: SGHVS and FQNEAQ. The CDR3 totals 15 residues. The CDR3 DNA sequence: TGTGCCAGCAGCTTAGGCAGTAGAAGTAATGAAAAACTGTTTTTT. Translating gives CASSLGSRSNEKLFF. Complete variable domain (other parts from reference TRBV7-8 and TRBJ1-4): GAGVSQSPRYKVAKRGQDVALRCDPISGHVSLFWYQQALGQGPEFLTYFQNEAQLDKSGLPSDRFFAERPEGSVSTLKIQRTQQEDSAVYLCASSLGSRSNEKLFFGSGTQLSVL.

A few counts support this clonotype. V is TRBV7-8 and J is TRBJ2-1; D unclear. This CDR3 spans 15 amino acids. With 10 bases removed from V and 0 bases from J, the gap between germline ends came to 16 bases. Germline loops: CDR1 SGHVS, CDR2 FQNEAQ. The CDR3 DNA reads TGTGCCATCTCCCTAAACCGGAGCTCCTACAATGAGCAGTTCTTC. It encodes CAISLNRSSYNEQFF.

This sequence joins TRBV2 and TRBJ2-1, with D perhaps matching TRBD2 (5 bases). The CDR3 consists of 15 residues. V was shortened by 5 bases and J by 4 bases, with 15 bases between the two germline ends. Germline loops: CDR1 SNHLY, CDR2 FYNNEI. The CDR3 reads CASSPSRAEYNEQFF. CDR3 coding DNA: TGTGCCAGCAGTCCGAGTCGAGCGGAGTACAATGAGCAGTTCTTC.

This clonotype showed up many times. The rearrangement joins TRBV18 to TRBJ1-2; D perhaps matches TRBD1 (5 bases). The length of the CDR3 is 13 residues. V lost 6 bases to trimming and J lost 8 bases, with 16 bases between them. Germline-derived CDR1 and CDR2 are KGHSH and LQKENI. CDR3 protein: CASSPRDGGGYTF. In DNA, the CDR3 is TGTGCCAGCTCCCCTCGGGACGGCGGAGGCTACACCTTC.

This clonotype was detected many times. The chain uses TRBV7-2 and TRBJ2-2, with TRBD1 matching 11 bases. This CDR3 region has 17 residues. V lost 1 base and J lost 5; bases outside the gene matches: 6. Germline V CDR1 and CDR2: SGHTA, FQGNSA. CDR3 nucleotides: TGTGCCAGCAGCTTAGGCAGGGACAGGGGGTGGACCGGGGAGCTGTTTTTT. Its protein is CASSLGRDRGWTGELFF.

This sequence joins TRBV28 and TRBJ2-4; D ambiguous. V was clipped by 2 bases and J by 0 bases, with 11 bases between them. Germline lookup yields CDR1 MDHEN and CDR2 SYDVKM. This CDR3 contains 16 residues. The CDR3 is CASSLTTPIAKNIQYF. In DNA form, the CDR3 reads TGTGCCAGCAGTTTAACTACACCAATAGCCAAAAACATTCAGTACTTC.

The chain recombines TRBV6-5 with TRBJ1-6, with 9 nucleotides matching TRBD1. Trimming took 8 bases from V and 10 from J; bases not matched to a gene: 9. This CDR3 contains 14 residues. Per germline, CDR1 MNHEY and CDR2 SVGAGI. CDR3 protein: CASSRGTGRSPLHF. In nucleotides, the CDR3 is TGTGCCAGCTCGCGAGGGACAGGGAGGTCACCCCTCCACTTT.

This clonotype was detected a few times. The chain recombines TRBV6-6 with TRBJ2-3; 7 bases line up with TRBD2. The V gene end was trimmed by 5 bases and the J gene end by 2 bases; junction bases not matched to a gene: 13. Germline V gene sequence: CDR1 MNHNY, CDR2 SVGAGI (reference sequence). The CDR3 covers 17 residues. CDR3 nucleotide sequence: TGTGCCAGCAGTCCCTTTGCCGGGACTACCACCACAGATACGCAGTATTTT. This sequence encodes CASSPFAGTTTTDTQYF.

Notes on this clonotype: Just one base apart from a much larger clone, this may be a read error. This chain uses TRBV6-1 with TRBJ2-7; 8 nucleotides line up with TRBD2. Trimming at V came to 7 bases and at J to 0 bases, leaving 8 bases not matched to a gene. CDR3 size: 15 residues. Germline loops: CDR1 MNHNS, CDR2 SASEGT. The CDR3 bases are TGTGCCAGCACCTCAGCGGGAGTGCGCTCCTACGAGCAGTACTTC. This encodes CASTSAGVRSYEQYF.

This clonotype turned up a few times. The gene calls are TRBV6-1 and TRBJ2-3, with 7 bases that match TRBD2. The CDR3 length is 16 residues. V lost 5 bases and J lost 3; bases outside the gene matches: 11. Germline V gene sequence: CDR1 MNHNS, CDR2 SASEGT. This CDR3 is CASSYLAGVDTDTQYF. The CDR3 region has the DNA TGTGCCAGCAGTTACCTTGCGGGAGTGGATACAGATACGCAGTATTTT.

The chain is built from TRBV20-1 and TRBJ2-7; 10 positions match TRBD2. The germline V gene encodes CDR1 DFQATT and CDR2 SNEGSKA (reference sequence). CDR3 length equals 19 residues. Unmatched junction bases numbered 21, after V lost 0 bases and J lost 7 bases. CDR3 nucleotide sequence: TGCAGTGCTAGAGATAGCCCCGGACGCGGACTAGCGGTTTTGGGGGAGCAGTACTTC. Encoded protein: CSARDSPGRGLAVLGEQYF.

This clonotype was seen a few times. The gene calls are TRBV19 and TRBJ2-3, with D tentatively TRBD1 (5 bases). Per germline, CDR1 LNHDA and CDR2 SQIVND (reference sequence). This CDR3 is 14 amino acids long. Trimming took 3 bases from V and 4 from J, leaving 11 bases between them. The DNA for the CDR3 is TGTGCCAGTAGTATTCAGGGAAGCGCAGATACGCAGTATTTT. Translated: CASSIQGSADTQYF.

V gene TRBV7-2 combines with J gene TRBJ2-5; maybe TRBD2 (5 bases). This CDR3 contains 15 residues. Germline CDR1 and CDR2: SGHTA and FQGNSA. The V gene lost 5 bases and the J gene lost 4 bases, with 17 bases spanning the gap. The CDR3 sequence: CASSARTGSGETQYF. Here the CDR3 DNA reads TGTGCCAGCAGCGCGAGGACTGGTTCCGGAGAGACCCAGTACTTC.

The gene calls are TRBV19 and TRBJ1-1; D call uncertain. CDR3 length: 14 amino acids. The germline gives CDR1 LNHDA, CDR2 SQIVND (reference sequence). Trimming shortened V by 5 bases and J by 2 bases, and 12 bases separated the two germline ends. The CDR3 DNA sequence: TGTGCCAGTAGTGGGTCATTTCTAAACACTGAAGCTTTCTTT. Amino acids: CASSGSFLNTEAFF.

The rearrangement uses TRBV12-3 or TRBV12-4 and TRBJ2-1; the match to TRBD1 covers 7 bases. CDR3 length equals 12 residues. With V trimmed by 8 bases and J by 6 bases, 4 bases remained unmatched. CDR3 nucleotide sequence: TGTGCCAGCGGACAGGACTTCAATGAGCAGTTCTTC. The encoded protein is CASGQDFNEQFF.

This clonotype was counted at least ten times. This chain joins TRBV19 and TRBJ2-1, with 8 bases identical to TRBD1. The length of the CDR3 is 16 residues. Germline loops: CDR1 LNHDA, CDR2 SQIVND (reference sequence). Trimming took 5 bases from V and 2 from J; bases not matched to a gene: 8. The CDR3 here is CASSLRTGQTYNEQFF. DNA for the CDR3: TGTGCCAGTAGTTTGAGGACAGGGCAAACCTACAATGAGCAGTTCTTC.

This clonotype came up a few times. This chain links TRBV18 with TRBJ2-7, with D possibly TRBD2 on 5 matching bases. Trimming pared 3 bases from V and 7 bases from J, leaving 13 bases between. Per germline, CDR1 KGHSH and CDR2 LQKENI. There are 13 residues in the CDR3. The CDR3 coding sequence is TGTGCCAGCTCACCCTTCAAAGCGGAGGAGCAGTACTTC. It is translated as CASSPFKAEEQYF.

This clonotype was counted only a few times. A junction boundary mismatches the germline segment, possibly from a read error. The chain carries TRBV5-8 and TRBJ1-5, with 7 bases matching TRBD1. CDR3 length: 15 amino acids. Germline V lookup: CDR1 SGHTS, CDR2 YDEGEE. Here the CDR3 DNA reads TGCGCCAGCAGCACCGGGACAGTCCCCAATCAGCCCCAGCATTTT. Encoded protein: CASSTGTVPNQPQHF.

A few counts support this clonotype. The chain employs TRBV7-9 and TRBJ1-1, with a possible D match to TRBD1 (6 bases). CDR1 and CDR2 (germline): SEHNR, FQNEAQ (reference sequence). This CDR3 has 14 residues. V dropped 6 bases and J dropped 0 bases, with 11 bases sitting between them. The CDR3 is CASRPTGMNTEAFF. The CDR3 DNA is TGTGCCAGCAGACCCACAGGGATGAACACTGAAGCTTTCTTT. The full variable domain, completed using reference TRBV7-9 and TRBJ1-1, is DTGVSQNPRHKITKRGQNVTFRCDPISEHNRLYWYRQTLGQGPEFLTYFQNEAQLEKSRLLSDRFSAERPKGSFSTLEIQRTEQGDSAMYLCASRPTGMNTEAFFGQGTRLTVV.